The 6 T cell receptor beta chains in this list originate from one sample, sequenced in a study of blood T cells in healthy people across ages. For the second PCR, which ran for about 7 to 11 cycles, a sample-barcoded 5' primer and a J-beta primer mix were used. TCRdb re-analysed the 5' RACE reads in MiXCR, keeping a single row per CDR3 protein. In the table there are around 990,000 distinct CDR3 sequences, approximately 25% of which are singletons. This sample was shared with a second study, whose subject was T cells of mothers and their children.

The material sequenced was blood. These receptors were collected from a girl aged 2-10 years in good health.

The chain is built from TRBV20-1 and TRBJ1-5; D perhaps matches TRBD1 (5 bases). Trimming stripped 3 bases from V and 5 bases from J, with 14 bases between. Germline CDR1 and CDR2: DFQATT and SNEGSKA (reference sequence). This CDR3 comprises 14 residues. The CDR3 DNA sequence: TGCAGTGCTAGGACCGGGACGGGGGATCAGCCCCAGCATTTT. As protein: CSARTGTGDQPQHF.

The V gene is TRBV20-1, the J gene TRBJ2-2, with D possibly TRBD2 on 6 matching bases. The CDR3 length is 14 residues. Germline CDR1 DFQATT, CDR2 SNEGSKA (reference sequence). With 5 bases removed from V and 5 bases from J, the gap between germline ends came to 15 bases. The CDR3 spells CSAGLIGGTGELFF. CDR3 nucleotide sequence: TGCAGTGCTGGACTAATCGGGGGAACCGGGGAGCTGTTTTTT.

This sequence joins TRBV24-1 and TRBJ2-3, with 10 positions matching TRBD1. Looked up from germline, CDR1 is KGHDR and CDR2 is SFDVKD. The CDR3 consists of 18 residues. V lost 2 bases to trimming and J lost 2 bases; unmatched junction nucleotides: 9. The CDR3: CATSDSDQGTGVTDTQYF. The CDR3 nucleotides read TGTGCCACCAGTGATTCCGACCAAGGGACAGGGGTCACAGATACGCAGTATTTT.

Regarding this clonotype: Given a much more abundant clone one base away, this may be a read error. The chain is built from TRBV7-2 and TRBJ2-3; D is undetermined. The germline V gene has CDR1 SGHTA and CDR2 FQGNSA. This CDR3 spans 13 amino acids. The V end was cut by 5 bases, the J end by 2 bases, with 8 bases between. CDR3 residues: CASSTEATDTQYF. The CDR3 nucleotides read TGTGCCAGCAGCACAGAGGCCACAGATACGCAGTATTTT.

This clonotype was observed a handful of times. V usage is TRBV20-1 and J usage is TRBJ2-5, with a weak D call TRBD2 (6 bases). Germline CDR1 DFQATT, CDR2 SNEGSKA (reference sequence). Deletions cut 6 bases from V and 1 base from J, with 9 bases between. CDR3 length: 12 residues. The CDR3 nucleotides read TGCAGTGCGGGGACTTCCCAAGAGACCCAGTACTTC. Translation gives CSAGTSQETQYF.

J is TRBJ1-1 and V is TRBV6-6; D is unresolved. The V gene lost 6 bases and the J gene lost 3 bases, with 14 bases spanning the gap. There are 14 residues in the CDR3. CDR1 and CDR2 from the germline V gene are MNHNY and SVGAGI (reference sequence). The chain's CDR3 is CASRDRGGYTEAFF. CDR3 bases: TGTGCCAGCAGGGATCGGGGAGGGTACACTGAAGCTTTCTTT.